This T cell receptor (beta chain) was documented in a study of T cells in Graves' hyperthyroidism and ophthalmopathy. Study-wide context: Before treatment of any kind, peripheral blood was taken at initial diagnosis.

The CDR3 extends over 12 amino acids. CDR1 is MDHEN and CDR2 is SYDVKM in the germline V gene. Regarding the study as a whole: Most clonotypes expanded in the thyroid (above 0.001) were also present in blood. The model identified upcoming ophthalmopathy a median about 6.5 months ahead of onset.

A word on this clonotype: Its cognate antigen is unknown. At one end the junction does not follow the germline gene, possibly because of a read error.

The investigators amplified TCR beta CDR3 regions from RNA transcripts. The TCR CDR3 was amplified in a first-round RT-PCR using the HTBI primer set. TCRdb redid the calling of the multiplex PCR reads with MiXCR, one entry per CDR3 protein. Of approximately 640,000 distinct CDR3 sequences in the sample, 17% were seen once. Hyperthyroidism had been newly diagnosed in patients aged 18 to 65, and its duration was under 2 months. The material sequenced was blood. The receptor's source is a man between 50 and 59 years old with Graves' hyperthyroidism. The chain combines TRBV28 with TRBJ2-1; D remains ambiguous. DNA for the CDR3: TGTGCCAGCAATTTAGACAAGGCCCGGCCGTTCTTC. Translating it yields CASNLDKARPFF.